This T cell receptor (beta chain) was captured by sequencing in a study of metastatic and nonmetastatic thyroid tumors. Overall study: Comparative analysis of repertoires was undertaken across blood and tumor or nodule tissue obtained from malignant and benign thyroid patients.

There were no patients who had received any treatment before thyroid surgery. The table lists this clone with a count of one. Its matching antigen is unknown. The CDR3 has 14 residues. CDR1 and CDR2 (germline): SGDLS, YYNGEE. V was shortened by 3 bases and J by 6 bases, with 16 bases between the two germline ends. Broader study findings: Significantly greater TCR beta diversity was reportedly found in malignant thyroid tumors than in benign nodules (in blood and tumor).

Authors' methods: A distant-metastasis classifier for papillary thyroid cancer was built using CDR3 differences across clinicopathological groups. TCRdb called clones again from the PCR reads with MiXCR. None of the V and J calls come from the authors' own analysis; TCRdb made them. The sample includes 15,000 to 20,000 clones, around 35% of them seen just once. This clonotype originated in a female donor with papillary thyroid cancer or a benign thyroid nodule (not recorded which). Some clones in this sample may be carry-over from other donors' samples. The chain combines TRBV9 with TRBJ2-7, with no clear D. The sequencing sample was made of tumor tissue. The DNA of the CDR3 is TGTGCCAGCAGCGCAGGCGACCTCGGTGGCGAGCAGTACTTC. Its protein product is CASSAGDLGGEQYF.